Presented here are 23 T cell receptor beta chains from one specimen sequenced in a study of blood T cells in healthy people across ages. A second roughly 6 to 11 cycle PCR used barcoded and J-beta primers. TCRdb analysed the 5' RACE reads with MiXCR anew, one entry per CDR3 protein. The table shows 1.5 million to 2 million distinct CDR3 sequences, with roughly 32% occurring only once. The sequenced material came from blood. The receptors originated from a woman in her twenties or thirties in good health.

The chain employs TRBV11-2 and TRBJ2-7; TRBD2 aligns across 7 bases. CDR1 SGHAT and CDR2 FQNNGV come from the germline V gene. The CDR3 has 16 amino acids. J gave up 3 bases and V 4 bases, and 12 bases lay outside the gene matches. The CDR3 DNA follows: TGTGCCAGCAGCTCCCGTCCGAGGGAGGGTGGCTACGAGCAGTACTTC. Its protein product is CASSSRPREGGYEQYF.

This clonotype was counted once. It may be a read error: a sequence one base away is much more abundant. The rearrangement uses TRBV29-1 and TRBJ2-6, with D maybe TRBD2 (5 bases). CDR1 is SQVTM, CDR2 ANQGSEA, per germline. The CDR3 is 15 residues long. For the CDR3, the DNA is TGCAGCGTTGCGGGGTTTAGGTCTGGGACCAACGTCCTGACTTTC. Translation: CSVAGFRSGTNVLTF. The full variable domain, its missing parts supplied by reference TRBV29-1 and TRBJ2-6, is SAVISQKPSRDICQRGTSLTIQCQVDSQVTMMFWYRQQPGQSLTLIATANQGSEATYESGFVIDKFPISRPNLTFSTLTVSNMSPEDSSIYLCSVAGFRSGTNVLTFGAGSRLTVL.

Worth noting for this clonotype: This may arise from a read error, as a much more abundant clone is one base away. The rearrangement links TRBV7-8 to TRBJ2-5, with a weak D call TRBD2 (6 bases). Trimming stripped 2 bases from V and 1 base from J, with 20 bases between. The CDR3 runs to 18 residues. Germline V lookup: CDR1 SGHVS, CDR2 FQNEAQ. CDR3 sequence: CASSLNMWRAGFQETQYF. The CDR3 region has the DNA TGTGCCAGCAGCTTAAATATGTGGCGAGCGGGCTTCCAAGAGACCCAGTACTTC.

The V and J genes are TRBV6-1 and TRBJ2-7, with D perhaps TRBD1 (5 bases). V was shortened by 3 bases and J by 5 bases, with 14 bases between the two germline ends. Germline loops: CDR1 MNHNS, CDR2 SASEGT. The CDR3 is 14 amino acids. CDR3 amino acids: CASSDGSGWDEQYF. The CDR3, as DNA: TGTGCCAGCAGTGATGGATCAGGGTGGGACGAGCAGTACTTC.

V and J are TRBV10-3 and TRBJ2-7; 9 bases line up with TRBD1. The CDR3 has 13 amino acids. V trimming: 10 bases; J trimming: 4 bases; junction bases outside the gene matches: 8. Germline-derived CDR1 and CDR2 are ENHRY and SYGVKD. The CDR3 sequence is CATTGTGLYEQYF. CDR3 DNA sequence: TGTGCCACAACCGGGACAGGGCTATACGAGCAGTACTTC.

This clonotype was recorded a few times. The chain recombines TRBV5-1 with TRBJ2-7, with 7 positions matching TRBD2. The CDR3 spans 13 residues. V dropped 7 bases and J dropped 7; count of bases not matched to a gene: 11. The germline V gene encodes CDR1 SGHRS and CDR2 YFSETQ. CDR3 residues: CASAPKRGGEQYF. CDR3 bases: TGCGCCAGCGCCCCAAAGCGGGGAGGGGAGCAGTACTTC.

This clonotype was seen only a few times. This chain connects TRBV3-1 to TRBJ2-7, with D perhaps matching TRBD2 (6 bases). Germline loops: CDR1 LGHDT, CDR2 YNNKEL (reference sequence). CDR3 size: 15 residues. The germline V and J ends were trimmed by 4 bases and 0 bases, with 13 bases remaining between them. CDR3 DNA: TGTGCCAGCAGCCTGGACTACGGGAGCTCCTACGAGCAGTACTTC. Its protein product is CASSLDYGSSYEQYF.

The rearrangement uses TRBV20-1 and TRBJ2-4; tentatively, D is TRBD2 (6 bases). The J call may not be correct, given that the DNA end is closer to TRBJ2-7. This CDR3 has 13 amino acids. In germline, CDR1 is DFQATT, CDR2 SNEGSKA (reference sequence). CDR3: CSVPLASTYEQYF. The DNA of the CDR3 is TGCAGTGTACCCCTAGCGTCAACCTACGAGCAGTACTTC.

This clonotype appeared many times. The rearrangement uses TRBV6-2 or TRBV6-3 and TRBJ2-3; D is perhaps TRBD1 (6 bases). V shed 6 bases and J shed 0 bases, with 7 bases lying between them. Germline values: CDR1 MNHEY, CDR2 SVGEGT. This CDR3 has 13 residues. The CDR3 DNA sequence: TGTGCCAGCAGGGGGGCTAGCACAGATACGCAGTATTTT. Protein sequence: CASRGASTDTQYF.

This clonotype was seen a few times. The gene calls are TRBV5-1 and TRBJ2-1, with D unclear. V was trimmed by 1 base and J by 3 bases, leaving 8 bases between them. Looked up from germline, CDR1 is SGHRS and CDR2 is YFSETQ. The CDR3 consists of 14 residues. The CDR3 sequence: CASSLFGFYNEQFF. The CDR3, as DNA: TGCGCCAGCAGCTTGTTCGGATTCTACAATGAGCAGTTCTTC.

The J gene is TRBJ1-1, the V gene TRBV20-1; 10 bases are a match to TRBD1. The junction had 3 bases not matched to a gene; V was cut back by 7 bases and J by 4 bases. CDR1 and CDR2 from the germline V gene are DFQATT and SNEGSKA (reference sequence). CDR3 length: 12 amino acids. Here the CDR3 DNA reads TGCAGTGGGGGGGACAGGGGCACTGAAGCTTTCTTT. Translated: CSGGDRGTEAFF.

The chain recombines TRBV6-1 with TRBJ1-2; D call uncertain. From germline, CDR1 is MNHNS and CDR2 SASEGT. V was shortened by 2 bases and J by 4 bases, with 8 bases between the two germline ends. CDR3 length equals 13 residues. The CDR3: CASSELDAYGYTF. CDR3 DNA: TGTGCCAGCAGTGAATTGGACGCCTATGGCTACACCTTC.

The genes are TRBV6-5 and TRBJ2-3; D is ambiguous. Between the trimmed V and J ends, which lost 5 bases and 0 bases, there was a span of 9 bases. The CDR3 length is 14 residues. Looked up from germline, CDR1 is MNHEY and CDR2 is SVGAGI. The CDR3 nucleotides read TGTGCCAGCAGTCGTAAGGACAGCACAGATACGCAGTATTTT. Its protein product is CASSRKDSTDTQYF.

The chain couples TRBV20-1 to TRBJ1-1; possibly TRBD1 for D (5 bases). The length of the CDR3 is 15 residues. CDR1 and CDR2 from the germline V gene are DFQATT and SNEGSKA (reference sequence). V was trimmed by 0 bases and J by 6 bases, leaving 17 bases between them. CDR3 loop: CSARDLIGAGSEAFF. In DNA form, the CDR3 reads TGCAGTGCTAGAGATCTTATAGGGGCAGGTTCTGAAGCTTTCTTT.

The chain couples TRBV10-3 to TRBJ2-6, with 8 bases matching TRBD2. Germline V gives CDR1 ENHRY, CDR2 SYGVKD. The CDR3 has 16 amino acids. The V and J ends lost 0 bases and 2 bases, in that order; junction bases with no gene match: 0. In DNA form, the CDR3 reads TGTGCCATCAGTGAGTCAGCGGGAGCTGGGGCCAACGTCCTGACTTTC. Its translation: CAISESAGAGANVLTF.

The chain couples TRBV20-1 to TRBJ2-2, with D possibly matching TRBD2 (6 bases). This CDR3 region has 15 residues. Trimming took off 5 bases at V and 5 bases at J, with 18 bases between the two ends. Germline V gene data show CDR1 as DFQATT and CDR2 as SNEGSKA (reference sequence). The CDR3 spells CSAPDPLAATGELFF. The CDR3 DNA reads TGCAGTGCTCCGGACCCTTTAGCGGCGACCGGGGAGCTGTTTTTT.

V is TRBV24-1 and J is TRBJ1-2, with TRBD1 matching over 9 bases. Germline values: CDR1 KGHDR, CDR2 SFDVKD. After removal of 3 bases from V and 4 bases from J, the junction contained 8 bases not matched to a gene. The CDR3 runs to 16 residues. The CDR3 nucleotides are TGTGCCACCAGTGATACCCGGACAGGGGAGTCCTATGGCTACACCTTC. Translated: CATSDTRTGESYGYTF.

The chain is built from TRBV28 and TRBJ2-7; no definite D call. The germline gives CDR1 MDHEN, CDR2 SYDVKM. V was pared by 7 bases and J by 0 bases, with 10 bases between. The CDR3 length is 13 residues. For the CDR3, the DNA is TGTGCCAGCACGGTGGCCAGCTCCTACGAGCAGTACTTC. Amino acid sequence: CASTVASSYEQYF.

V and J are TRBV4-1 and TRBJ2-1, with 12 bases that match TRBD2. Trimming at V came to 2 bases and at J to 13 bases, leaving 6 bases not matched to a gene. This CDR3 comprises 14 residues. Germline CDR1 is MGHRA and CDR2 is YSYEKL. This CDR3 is CASSQPTSGGPQFF. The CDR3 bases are TGCGCCAGCAGCCAACCGACTAGCGGGGGCCCTCAGTTCTTC.

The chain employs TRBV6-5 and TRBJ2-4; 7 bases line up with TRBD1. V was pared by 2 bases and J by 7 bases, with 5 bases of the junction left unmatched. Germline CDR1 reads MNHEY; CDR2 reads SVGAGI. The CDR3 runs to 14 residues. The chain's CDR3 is CASSYDRAGNIQYF. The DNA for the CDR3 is TGTGCCAGCAGTTACGACAGGGCGGGTAACATTCAGTACTTC.

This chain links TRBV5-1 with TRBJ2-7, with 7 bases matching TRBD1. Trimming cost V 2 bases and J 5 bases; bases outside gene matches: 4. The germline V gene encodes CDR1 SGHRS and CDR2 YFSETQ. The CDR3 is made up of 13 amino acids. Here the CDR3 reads CASSFQQGNEQYF. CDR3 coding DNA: TGCGCCAGCAGCTTCCAACAGGGGAACGAGCAGTACTTC.

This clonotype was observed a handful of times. CDR3 nucleotide sequence: TGTGCCAGCAGCCCACACAGGGGGACTGGAGGCTACACCTTC. It translates to CASSPHRGTGGYTF. The chain recombines TRBV3-1 with TRBJ1-2; 8 nucleotides agree with TRBD1. The CDR3 totals 14 residues. The J segment lost 8 bases and the V segment lost 4 bases, leaving 9 bases of the junction unmatched. Germline CDR1 and CDR2: LGHDT and YNNKEL (reference sequence). Filled out from reference TRBV3-1 and TRBJ1-2, the complete variable domain reads DTAVSQTPKYLVTQMGNDKSIKCEQNLGHDTMYWYKQDSKKFLKIMFSYNNKELIINETVPNRFSPKSPDKAHLNLHINSLELGDSAVYFCASSPHRGTGGYTFGSGTRLTVV.

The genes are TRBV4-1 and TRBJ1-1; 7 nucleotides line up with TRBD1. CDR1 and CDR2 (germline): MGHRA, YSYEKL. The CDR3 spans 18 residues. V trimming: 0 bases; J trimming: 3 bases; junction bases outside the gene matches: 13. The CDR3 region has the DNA TGCGCCAGCAGCCAAGATGGTCGACAGGGCCCACTCTACACTGAAGCTTTCTTT. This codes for CASSQDGRQGPLYTEAFF.